This TCR beta chain was captured in a study of blood T cell repertoires in COVID-19. At the level of the study: Acute and convalescent COVID-19 specimens originated in the United States, Italy and Spain.

This clone was observed a single time. In terms of age and location, participants ranged from roughly 18 to 89 years and lived in about 25 US areas. Which cohort a participant joined came from the clinical history participants gave. The CDR3 has 14 amino acids. Clones were read by immunoSEQ multiplex PCR, and TCRdb kept only the in-frame ones, dropping some. Of about half a million clones in the sample, 70% to 90% were seen once. The specimen was PBMCs or T cells enriched from blood (not recorded which). This receptor was identified in a woman aged 60-75 years who had recovered from COVID-19. This rearrangement joins TRBV21-1 to TRBJ1-2. TRBV21-1 is described as a pseudogene. CDR3 loop: CASSKVGGVGGYTF. Written as DNA, the CDR3 is TGTGCCAGCAGCAAAGTTGGAGGGGTTGGCGGCTACACCTTC.